What follows describes a single T cell receptor beta chain. Its antigen remains unidentified. There are 13 residues in the CDR3. The germline V gene encodes CDR1 SGDLS and CDR2 YYNGEE. Between the trimmed V and J ends, which lost 0 bases and 5 bases, there was a span of 5 bases. This sample is part of a study of cytomegalovirus exposure and HLA in healthy donors. Study context: Genetic ancestry analysis placed about 80% of the roughly 400 donors that were genotyped in the Caucasian-associated cluster. General study results and limits: Judged likely to be a sequencing artifact was a cluster of highly shared sequence variants.

The PCR used 60 Vbeta and 13 Jbeta primers. Assay used: immunoSEQ multiplex PCR; TCRdb lists only in-frame clones, some missing. The sample includes 95,000 to 110,000 clones, roughly three quarters of them seen just once. The specimen was PBMCs. The chain has TRBV9 and TRBJ2-2; D is ambiguous. The source of this sequence is a woman between 18 and 29 years old in good health and CMV-seropositive. The DNA for the CDR3 is TGTGCCAGCAGCGTAGCTTTTACCGGGGAGCTGTTTTTT. This sequence encodes CASSVAFTGELFF.